This T cell receptor beta chain is from a study of vaccination and CD4 T cells after COVID-19. Notes on the study in general: Among convalescent patients, a median approximately 90% of reactive clones emerged only after vaccination.

Cultured CD4+ T cell DNA underwent sequencing with the Oncomine TCR Beta short-read assay. MiXCR, run by TCRdb on the PCR reads, gives a single entry per CDR3 protein. This repertoire shows 10,000 to 15,000 distinct CDR3 sequences, around 74% found once; its top ten account for around 31%. Treatment indicated: roughly 10-day PBMC culture with coronavirus spike peptide pools or control peptides (ViraFEST assay). Expanded clonotypes were found by TCR sequencing after peptide-pool stimulation (ViraFEST). Concerning this clonotype: Its matching antigen is unknown.

The sequence came from a human donor who had recovered from COVID-19. Sequencing was performed on CD4+ T cells from blood, cultured in vitro.

The CDR3 loop reads CSASFPTRSYNEQFF. The CDR3 DNA sequence: TGCAGTGCTAGTTTCCCCACCCGCTCCTACAATGAGCAGTTCTTC. This chain uses TRBV20-1 with TRBJ2-1; D remains unclear. V was shortened by 3 bases and J by 0 bases, with 12 bases between the two germline ends. The CDR3 runs to 15 residues. Per the germline V gene, CDR1 is DFQATT and CDR2 is SNEGSKA (reference sequence).